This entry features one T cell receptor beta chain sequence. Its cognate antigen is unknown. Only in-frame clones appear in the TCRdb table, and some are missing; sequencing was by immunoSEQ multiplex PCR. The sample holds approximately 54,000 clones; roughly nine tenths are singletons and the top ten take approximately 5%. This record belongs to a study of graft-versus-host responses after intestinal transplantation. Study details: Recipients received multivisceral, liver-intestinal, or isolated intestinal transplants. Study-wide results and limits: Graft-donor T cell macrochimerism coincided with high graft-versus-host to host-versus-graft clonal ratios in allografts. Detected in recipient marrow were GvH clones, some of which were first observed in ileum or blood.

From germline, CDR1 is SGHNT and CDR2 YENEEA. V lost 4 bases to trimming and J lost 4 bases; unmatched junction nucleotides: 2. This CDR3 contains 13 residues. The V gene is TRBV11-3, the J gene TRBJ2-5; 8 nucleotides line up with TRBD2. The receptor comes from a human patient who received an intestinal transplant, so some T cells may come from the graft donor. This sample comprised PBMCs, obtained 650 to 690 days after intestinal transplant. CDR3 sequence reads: CASSWTSSETQYF. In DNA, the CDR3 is TGTGCCAGCAGCTGGACTAGCTCAGAGACCCAGTACTTC. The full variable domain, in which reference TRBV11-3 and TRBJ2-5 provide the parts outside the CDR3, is EAGVVQSPRYKIIEKKQPVAFWCNPISGHNTLYWYLQNLGQGPELLIRYENEEAVDDSQLPKDRFSAERLKGVDSTLKIQPAELGDSAVYLCASSWTSSETQYFGPGTRLLVL.